This T cell receptor beta chain was captured in a study of cytomegalovirus exposure and HLA in healthy donors. Regarding the study as a whole: Most TCR sequences showed up rarely, but some public TCRs showed up in many donors. The tendency of first-cohort TCR clusters to co-occur in the 90 to 150 validation repertoires was the finding of a later analysis. Listed as cytomegalovirus-associated were 164 TCR beta chains.

The repertoire was sequenced with immunoSEQ multiplex PCR; TCRdb's copy has only in-frame clones and lacks some. Among about 160,000 clones, around nine tenths were seen once, and the ten largest hold under 13%. Remarks on this clone: Its antigen is undetermined.

The donors were part of the roughly 130-subject validation cohort, which stood apart from the roughly 640-subject first cohort. The V segment lost 4 bases and the J segment 4 bases; nucleotides outside the gene matches: 7. This CDR3 spans 15 amino acids. CDR1 and CDR2 from the germline V gene are KGHSH and LQKENI. The chain couples TRBV18 to TRBJ2-3, with 8 bases that match TRBD1. This TCR came from a woman under 30 in good health and CMV-seropositive. The sequenced sample was PBMCs. CDR3 DNA sequence: TGTGCCAGCTCACGACAGGGGAGAGAGGCAGATACGCAGTATTTT. Translation: CASSRQGREADTQYF.